Presented here are 9 T cell receptor beta chains from one specimen sequenced in a study of T cells in Graves' hyperthyroidism and ophthalmopathy. RNA transcripts yielded amplified TCR beta CDR3 regions. A first-round RT-PCR of the TCR CDR3 used the HTBI primer set. Via MiXCR, TCRdb re-called the multiplex PCR reads, giving one row per CDR3 protein. The repertoire consists of around 500,000 distinct CDR3 sequences, with about 15% occurring once and the leading ten covering less than 20%. What was sequenced was blood. The source of these receptors is a woman aged 18-30 years with Graves' hyperthyroidism.

DNA for the CDR3: TGCAGTGCTGGTGAACACGAGCAGTACTTC. It is translated as CSAGEHEQYF. The chain uses TRBV20-1 and TRBJ2-7; D not certain. Germline V lookup: CDR1 DFQATT, CDR2 SNEGSKA (reference sequence). Trimming removed 5 bases at V and 5 bases at J, with 7 bases between. This CDR3 comprises 10 residues.

This clonotype was detected ten times or more. The chain recombines TRBV19 with TRBJ2-5; TRBD2 agrees at 13 bases. The CDR3 extends over 18 amino acids. From germline, CDR1 is LNHDA and CDR2 SQIVND (reference sequence). With V trimmed by 7 bases and J by 5 bases, 16 bases remained unmatched. The DNA for the CDR3 is TGTGCCAGTACCGCCAGACTAGCGGGAGGCATCCGGACGGAGACCCAGTACTTC. Its protein is CASTARLAGGIRTETQYF.

The chain combines TRBV20-1 with TRBJ2-1, with 12 bases fitting TRBD2. CDR3 size: 17 residues. Germline loops: CDR1 DFQATT, CDR2 SNEGSKA (reference sequence). The V and J ends lost 1 base and 7 bases, in that order; junction bases with no gene match: 11. The CDR3: CSARGTSGTRGSNEQFF. CDR3 nucleotide sequence: TGCAGTGCTAGAGGGACTAGCGGGACTAGGGGGAGTAATGAGCAGTTCTTC.

The gene calls are TRBV5-8 and TRBJ1-4; no clear D. Germline V gene lookup returns CDR1 SGHTS and CDR2 YDEGEE. V lost 0 bases to trimming and J lost 7 bases, with 10 bases between them. The CDR3 totals 14 residues. The CDR3 loop reads CASSLEPGIEKLFF. The DNA of the CDR3 is TGTGCCAGCAGCTTGGAGCCCGGGATTGAAAAACTGTTTTTT.

The V call is TRBV12-3 or TRBV12-4, the J call TRBJ1-2; possibly TRBD1 for D (5 bases). Trimming took 7 bases from V and 6 from J, leaving 15 bases between them. The CDR3 sequence is 13 residues long. CDR3 nucleotides: TGTGCCAGCAACCCCCTCGACAGAAATGGCTACACCTTC. Encoded protein: CASNPLDRNGYTF.

This clonotype was counted at least ten times. The chain has TRBV20-1 and TRBJ2-1; TRBD2 matches 7 bases. This CDR3 spans 13 amino acids. Germline loops: CDR1 DFQATT, CDR2 SNEGSKA (reference sequence). V was pared by 3 bases and J by 5 bases, with 4 bases of the junction left unmatched. CDR3 residues: CSASGRSHNEQFF. The CDR3 DNA reads TGCAGTGCTAGCGGGAGGAGCCACAATGAGCAGTTCTTC.

This clonotype was counted many times. This chain connects TRBV30 to TRBJ1-2; maybe TRBD1 (5 bases). The CDR3 is made up of 14 amino acids. Germline V lookup: CDR1 GTSNPN, CDR2 SVGIG (reference sequence). With 4 bases removed from V and 6 bases from J, the gap between germline ends came to 18 bases. CDR3 bases: TGTGCCTGGAACGTAGAGGAAGGGGCGGATGGCTACACCTTC. Protein: CAWNVEEGADGYTF.

This clonotype showed up many times. The chain links TRBV20-1 to TRBJ2-1; 8 nucleotides align to TRBD1. Looked up from germline, CDR1 is DFQATT and CDR2 is SNEGSKA (reference sequence). V lost 3 bases, J lost 4 bases, and 5 bases stayed unmatched. There are 14 residues in the CDR3. The CDR3 loop is CSASGQGQYNEQFF. CDR3 in DNA: TGCAGTGCTAGCGGACAGGGACAATACAATGAGCAGTTCTTC.

This clonotype was seen repeatedly, ten times or more. The CDR3 coding sequence is TGCAGTGCTAGAGATGAGGGGGGGGCAGGATGGAATTCACCCCTCCACTTT. Amino acid sequence: CSARDEGGAGWNSPLHF. The chain uses TRBV20-1 and TRBJ1-6, with a weak D call TRBD1 (6 bases). Trimming cost V 0 bases and J 7 bases, with 19 bases left between them. Germline CDR1 DFQATT, CDR2 SNEGSKA (reference sequence). CDR3 size: 17 residues.